Detailed here is one T cell receptor (beta chain). Trimming took off 0 bases at V and 8 bases at J, with 8 bases between the two ends. The CDR3 is made up of 14 amino acids. Germline V gene data show CDR1 as LGHNA and CDR2 as YNFKEQ. These data originate in a study of T cell responses to AZD1222 COVID-19 vaccine. Assay: immunoSEQ multiplex PCR; the TCRdb copy retains only in-frame clones and omits some. The sample has some 120,000 clones; over 75% are singletons. The clonotype comes from an adult in good health. This material consisted of peripheral blood, taken on day 0 of AZD1222 vaccination. This chain links TRBV4-2 with TRBJ1-6, with TRBD1 as a possible D gene (5 bases). The CDR3 DNA reads as TGTGCCAGCAGCCAAGAACAGGCCCATTCACCCCTCCACTTT. Protein: CASSQEQAHSPLHF.